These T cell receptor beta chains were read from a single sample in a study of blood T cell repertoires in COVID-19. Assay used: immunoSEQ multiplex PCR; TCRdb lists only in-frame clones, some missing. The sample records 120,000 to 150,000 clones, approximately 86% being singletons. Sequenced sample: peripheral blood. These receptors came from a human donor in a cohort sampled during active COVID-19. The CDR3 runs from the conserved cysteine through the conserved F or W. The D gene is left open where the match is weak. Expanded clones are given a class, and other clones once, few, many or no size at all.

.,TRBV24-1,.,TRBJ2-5,CATGDWEETQYF,TGTGCCACGGGGGACTGGGAGGAGACCCAGTACTTC
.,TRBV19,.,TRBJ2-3,CASSEGVSTDTQYF,TGTGCCAGTAGTGAAGGGGTGTCGACAGATACGCAGTATTTT
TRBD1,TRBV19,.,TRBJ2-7,CASSFPDRVYEQYF,TGTGCCAGTAGTTTCCCAGACAGGGTCTACGAGCAGTACTTC
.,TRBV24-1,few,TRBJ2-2,CATSDPSTRTGELFF,TGTGCCACCAGTGATCCATCGACTAGAACCGGGGAGCTGTTTTTT
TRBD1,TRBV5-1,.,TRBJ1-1,CASSLSTGITEAFF,TGCGCCAGCAGCTTGTCGACAGGGATCACTGAAGCTTTCTTT
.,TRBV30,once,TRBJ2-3,CACSCLKTNTDTQYF,TGTGCCTGCTCCTGCCTCAAAACTAACACAGATACGCAGTATTTT
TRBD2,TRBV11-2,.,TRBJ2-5,CASSLGTSGVERETQYF,TGTGCCAGCAGCCTCGGGACTAGCGGGGTGGAGCGGGAGACCCAGTACTTC
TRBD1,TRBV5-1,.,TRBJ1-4,CASSSETGGANEKLFF,TGCGCCAGCAGCTCCGAGACAGGGGGAGCTAATGAAAAACTGTTTTTT
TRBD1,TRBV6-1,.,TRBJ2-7,CASSDLDRVSDEQYF,TGTGCCAGCAGTGACCTGGACAGGGTTAGCGACGAGCAGTACTTC
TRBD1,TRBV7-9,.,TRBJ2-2,CASSDARQGYGGELFF,TGTGCCAGCAGCGACGCCAGACAGGGATATGGCGGGGAGCTGTTTTTT
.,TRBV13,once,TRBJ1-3,CASSPTGENTIYF,TGTGCCAGCAGTCCTACGGGAGAAAACACCATATATTTT
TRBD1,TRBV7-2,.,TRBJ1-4,CASSFTTGARGEKLFF,TGTGCCAGCAGCTTTACCACAGGGGCTCGGGGGGAAAAACTGTTTTTT
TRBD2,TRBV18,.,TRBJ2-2,CASSPPTSGRHTGELFF,TGTGCCAGCTCACCACCCACTAGCGGGAGACACACCGGGGAGCTGTTTTTT
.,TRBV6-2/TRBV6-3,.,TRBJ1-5,CASSYSPRGNQPQHF,TGTGCCAGCAGTTACTCGCCCCGGGGTAATCAGCCCCAGCATTTT
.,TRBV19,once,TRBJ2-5,CASSSETGRGGQYF,TGTGCCAGTAGTTCGGAAACCGGCAGGGGTGGCCAGTACTTC
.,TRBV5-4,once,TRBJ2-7,CASSLGGVTYEQYF,TGTGCCAGCAGCTTGGGGGGGGTAACCTACGAGCAGTACTTC
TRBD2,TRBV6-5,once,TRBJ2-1,CASSYSTSGLGGQFF,TGTGCCAGCAGTTACTCGACTAGCGGCCTTGGGGGGCAGTTCTTC